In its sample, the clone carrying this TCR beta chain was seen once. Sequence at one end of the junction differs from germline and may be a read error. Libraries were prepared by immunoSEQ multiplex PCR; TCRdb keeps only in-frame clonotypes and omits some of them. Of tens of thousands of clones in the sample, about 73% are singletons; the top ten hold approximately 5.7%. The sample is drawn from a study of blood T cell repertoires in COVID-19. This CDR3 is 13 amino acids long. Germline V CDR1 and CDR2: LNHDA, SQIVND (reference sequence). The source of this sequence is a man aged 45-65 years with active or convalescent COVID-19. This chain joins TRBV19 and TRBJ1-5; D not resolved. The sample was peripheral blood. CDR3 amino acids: CASSVDGNQPQHF. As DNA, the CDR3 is TGTGCCAGTAGTGTAGACGGGAATCAGCCCCAGCATTTT.